This passage covers 2 T cell receptor beta chains from one sample sequenced in a study of cytomegalovirus exposure and HLA in healthy donors. Researchers ran the PCR with 60 Vbeta and 13 Jbeta primers. Sequencing was performed with immunoSEQ multiplex PCR; in TCRdb, only in-frame clones are kept and a portion is missing. This sample has around 190,000 clones; 70% to 80% occur once, and the top ten carry 13% to 15%. Sequenced: PBMCs. The receptors were gathered from a woman aged 25-40 years in good health and CMV-seropositive.

The chain recombines TRBV28 with TRBJ2-5; TRBD2 agrees at 9 bases. The ends lost 8 bases at V and 2 bases at J; junction bases unmatched: 9. CDR3 length equals 15 residues. Germline V gives CDR1 MDHEN, CDR2 SYDVKM. The CDR3 region is CASLTREGYQETQYF. The CDR3 region has the DNA TGTGCCAGCCTCACGCGGGAGGGATATCAAGAGACCCAGTACTTC.

The CDR3 protein is CASSLKGIAVGGEETQYF. CDR3 bases: TGTGCCAGCAGTTTGAAGGGGATAGCGGTTGGAGGAGAAGAGACCCAGTACTTC. The chain carries TRBV27 and TRBJ2-5; maybe TRBD2 (6 bases). V lost 3 bases and J lost 3, with 23 bases in between. This CDR3 is built from 18 residues. From germline, CDR1 is MNHEY and CDR2 SMNVEV (reference sequence).